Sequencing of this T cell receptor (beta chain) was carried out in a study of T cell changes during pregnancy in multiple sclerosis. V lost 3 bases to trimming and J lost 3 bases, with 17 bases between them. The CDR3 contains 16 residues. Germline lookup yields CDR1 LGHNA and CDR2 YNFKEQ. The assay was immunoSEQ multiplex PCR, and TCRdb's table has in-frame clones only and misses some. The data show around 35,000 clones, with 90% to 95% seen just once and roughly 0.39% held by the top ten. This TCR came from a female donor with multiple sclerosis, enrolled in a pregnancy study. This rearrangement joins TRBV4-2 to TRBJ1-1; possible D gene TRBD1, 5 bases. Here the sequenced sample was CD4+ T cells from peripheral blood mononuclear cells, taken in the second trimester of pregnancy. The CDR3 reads CASSQDSGIVDTEAFF. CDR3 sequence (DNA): TGTGCCAGCAGCCAGGATTCAGGGATAGTAGACACTGAAGCTTTCTTT.